A selection of T cell receptor beta chains follows, all from one sample in a study of CD8 T cells in ankylosing spondylitis. TCRdb reprocessed the 5' RACE reads with MiXCR, giving one entry per CDR3 protein. The profile covers about 350,000 distinct CDR3 sequences, with around 20% appearing a single time and about 12% taken by the ten largest. Material for sequencing was blood, either unsorted or a sorted T cell fraction (not recorded which). The receptors originated from a male donor with ankylosing spondylitis or in good health (not recorded which). CDR3s include the opening cysteine and the closing phenylalanine or tryptophan. The order of the fields is V gene, CDR3 length, clone size, D gene, J gene, CDR3 DNA, CDR3 protein. The D gene is left open where the match is weak. Clone sizes are given selectively: once, few, many, or a class where the clone is expanded.

>TRBV12-3/TRBV12-4|15|few|.|TRBJ1-2
TGTGCCAGCAGTTTATCTCTGGGGTTTGAGAATGGCTACACCTTC
CASSLSLGFENGYTF
>TRBV15|16|.|.|TRBJ1-5
TGTGCCACCAGCAGATGGACACTCGATAGCAATCAGCCCCAGCATTTT
CATSRWTLDSNQPQHF
>TRBV20-1|15|.|TRBD2|TRBJ2-3
TGCAGTGCTAGAGACTCTAGCGGAGTGACAGATACGCAGTATTTT
CSARDSSGVTDTQYF
>TRBV9|14|.|TRBD2|TRBJ2-3
TGTGCCAGCACTCCCGAGGGGACTAGAGATACGCAGTATTTT
CASTPEGTRDTQYF
>TRBV2|15|few|.|TRBJ2-3
TGTGCCAGCAGCCTAGCGTCGGGTTGGACAGATACGCAGTATTTT
CASSLASGWTDTQYF
>TRBV20-1|15|.|.|TRBJ2-7
TGCAGTGCTAGAATAACCGGGACTGACTTCTACGAGCAGTACTTC
CSARITGTDFYEQYF
>TRBV11-2|18|.|TRBD2|TRBJ2-1
TGTGCCAGCAGCTTATCCCCCCGACTAGCGGGGCCTTCGGATGAGCAGTTCTTC
CASSLSPRLAGPSDEQFF
>TRBV25-1|12|few|.|TRBJ1-2
TGTGCCAGCAGGCCCCATAACTATGGCTACACCTTC
CASRPHNYGYTF
>TRBV29-1|14|few|.|TRBJ2-2
TGCAGCGTTGTTTCATCCCGTGGCACCGGGGAGCTGTTTTTT
CSVVSSRGTGELFF
>TRBV11-2|16|few|.|TRBJ2-1
TGTGCCAGCAGCGGCTCGCAGGGGCTAATGGGGGATGAGCAGTTCTTC
CASSGSQGLMGDEQFF
>TRBV10-3|13|.|.|TRBJ2-7
TGTGCCATCAGTGACGGGCAGATGAGCGAGCAGTACTTC
CAISDGQMSEQYF
>TRBV11-2|18|few|.|TRBJ2-5
TGTGCCAGCAGCTTAGATAGTCGGCGGCAAAGGCTGCAAGAGACCCAGTACTTC
CASSLDSRRQRLQETQYF
>TRBV29-1|13|.|TRBD1|TRBJ2-3
TGCAGCGTTGTACAGGGGCAGACAGATACGCAGTATTTT
CSVVQGQTDTQYF
>TRBV11-2|15|.|.|TRBJ2-7
TGTGCCAGCAGCTTTGGATCGGGAGAAGGCTACGAGCAGTACTTC
CASSFGSGEGYEQYF
>TRBV7-8|14|many|TRBD1|TRBJ2-7
TGTGCCAGCAGCTTATGGGACAGGTCCTACGAGCAGTACTTC
CASSLWDRSYEQYF
>TRBV5-5|11|few|TRBD1|TRBJ1-2
TGTGCCAGCAGAGTTACAGGGGACTACACCTTC
CASRVTGDYTF
>TRBV29-1|11|few|.|TRBJ2-7
TGCAGCGTTTATAGGGGCAACGAGCAGTACTTC
CSVYRGNEQYF
>TRBV12-3/TRBV12-4|15|few|.|TRBJ2-3
TGTGCCAGCACTCCTTTAGACCCCGAGGGGATGGCGCAGTATTTT
CASTPLDPEGMAQYF
>TRBV20-1|13|.|.|TRBJ2-7
TGCAGTGCTAGGGGGACGTCGGCCAACGAGCAGTACTTC
CSARGTSANEQYF
>TRBV20-1|14|.|.|TRBJ2-1
TGCAGTGCTAGAGCCTATGATACCTACAATGAGCAGTTCTTC
CSARAYDTYNEQFF
>TRBV5-1|14|few|.|TRBJ1-1
TGCGCCAGCAGCTTGGGTATGGGTGACACTGAAGCTTTCTTT
CASSLGMGDTEAFF
>TRBV20-1|16|.|.|TRBJ2-7
TGCAGTGCTAGAGATTTGAGACAGGCGTCTCCCTACGAGCAGTACTTC
CSARDLRQASPYEQYF
>TRBV5-1|16|few|TRBD1|TRBJ2-2
TGCGCCAGCAGCCCAGGACAGGAAAGGCACGCCGGGGAGCTGTTTTTT
CASSPGQERHAGELFF
>TRBV2|16|.|TRBD1|TRBJ2-3
TGTGCCAGCAAATATGTCCCGGGACAGTACACAGATACGCAGTATTTT
CASKYVPGQYTDTQYF
>TRBV7-9|14|.|.|TRBJ2-3
TGTGCCAGCAGCCAGGACTCTATCACAGATACGCAGTATTTT
CASSQDSITDTQYF
>TRBV12-3/TRBV12-4|14|many|.|TRBJ2-7
TGTGCCAGCAGCCCAGGGGGGGGGACCTACGAGCAGTACTTC
CASSPGGGTYEQYF
>TRBV7-3|14|.|.|TRBJ2-1
TGTGCCAGCAGCCCAAGGGGGGGGGCCCATGAGCAGTTCTTC
CASSPRGGAHEQFF
>TRBV6-5|14|few|.|TRBJ2-5
TGTGCCAGCAGTTACTCGAGATCAGGGGAGACCCAGTACTTC
CASSYSRSGETQYF
>TRBV11-2|15|.|.|TRBJ2-7
TGTGCCAGCAGCTTAGGGGCTACTCCCAACTACGAGCAGTACTTC
CASSLGATPNYEQYF
>TRBV4-2|18|.|TRBD2|TRBJ2-7
TGTGCCAGCAGCCCGGGACTAGCGGGGGCCCTCAGCTCCTACGAGCAGTACTTC
CASSPGLAGALSSYEQYF
>TRBV6-2/TRBV6-3|16|.|TRBD1|TRBJ2-1
TGTGCCAGCAGTTACTCGGGGACAGGGGGCCACAATGAGCAGTTCTTC
CASSYSGTGGHNEQFF
>TRBV4-1|15|few|TRBD1|TRBJ2-1
TGCGCCAGCAGCCAAGAGACAGGGGATTACAATGAGCAGTTCTTC
CASSQETGDYNEQFF
>TRBV6-1|19|.|TRBD2|TRBJ2-1
TGTGCCAGCAGTGGGGGACTAGCGGGGGACTCGAGCTCCTACAATGAGCAGTTCTTC
CASSGGLAGDSSSYNEQFF
>TRBV29-1|13|many|.|TRBJ2-1
TGCAGCGGTAACAGGGCGTCCTACAATGAGCAGTTCTTC
CSGNRASYNEQFF
>TRBV29-1|11|few|.|TRBJ2-2
TGCAGCGTGTGGGTGACCGGGGAGCTGTTTTTT
CSVWVTGELFF
>TRBV7-2|12|.|.|TRBJ2-1
TGTGCCAGCAGCGAACAGGGCAATGAGCAGTTCTTC
CASSEQGNEQFF
>TRBV6-1|13|.|.|TRBJ2-2
TGTGCCAGCAGTGAAGTCGTAAGGGGCGAGCTGTTTTTT
CASSEVVRGELFF
>TRBV29-1|12|.|.|TRBJ1-1
TGCAGCGTTGCCACCTTCGACCCGACAGCTTTCTTT
CSVATFDPTAFF
>TRBV7-9|15|.|.|TRBJ2-5
TGTGCCAGCAGCTCAACCCCCGACAGGAAAGAGACCCAGTACTTC
CASSSTPDRKETQYF
>TRBV12-3/TRBV12-4|15|once|.|TRBJ2-1
TGTGCCAGCAGTTTGAACGGGGGCTCCTACAATGAGCAGTTCTTC
CASSLNGGSYNEQFF
>TRBV21-1|17|few|.|TRBJ2-2
TGTGCCAGCAGCAAAGCGGCAGGGAACAGGGACACCGGGGAGCTGTTTTTT
CASSKAAGNRDTGELFF
>TRBV25-1|15|.|.|TRBJ1-6
TGTGCCAGCAGTGAATTCTTAGGACAAAATTCACCCCTCCACTTT
CASSEFLGQNSPLHF
>TRBV4-2|15|.|.|TRBJ2-7
TGTGCCAGCAGCCAAGAACAGGGGGGGTCCTACGAGCAGTACTTC
CASSQEQGGSYEQYF
>TRBV7-8|15|.|.|TRBJ2-7
TGTGCCAGCAGCCTACTGGAGGGTCCCTCCTACGAGCAGTACTTC
CASSLLEGPSYEQYF
>TRBV12-3/TRBV12-4|14|many|TRBD2|TRBJ2-7
TGTGCCAGCAGCCTAGCGGGGGGGGACTACGAGCAGTACTTC
CASSLAGGDYEQYF
>TRBV29-1|15|.|TRBD1|TRBJ2-4
TGCAGCGTTGAAGATATTCGACAGGGGGACTACATTCAGTACTTC
CSVEDIRQGDYIQYF
>TRBV12-3/TRBV12-4|15|.|.|TRBJ2-5
TGTGCCAGCAGTTTACGGGGTTTCCAACAAGAGACCCAGTACTTC
CASSLRGFQQETQYF
>TRBV5-1|13|many|.|TRBJ2-7
TGCGCCAGCAGCTCCCCGGACTCCTACGAGCAGTACTTC
CASSSPDSYEQYF
>TRBV5-6|15|few|TRBD2|TRBJ2-5
TGTGCCAGCAGCATGACTAGCGGGGCCCAAGAGACCCAGTACTTC
CASSMTSGAQETQYF
>TRBV3-1|18|.|TRBD2|TRBJ2-4
TGTGCCAGCAGCCCCTCAAGAAGGCCTAGCGGGGGAAAAAACATTCAGTACTTC
CASSPSRRPSGGKNIQYF
>TRBV28|13|few|.|TRBJ2-5
TGTGCCAGCAGTTTATACGGCCAAGAGACCCAGTACTTC
CASSLYGQETQYF
>TRBV6-1|16|few|TRBD1|TRBJ1-3
TGTGCCAGCAGTGGGACAGGGGGCTTCTCTGGAAACACCATATATTTT
CASSGTGGFSGNTIYF
>TRBV4-1|13|few|.|TRBJ2-5
TGCGCCAGCAGGGGCCAGGCCGAAGAGACCCAGTACTTC
CASRGQAEETQYF
>TRBV4-1|15|.|.|TRBJ2-7
TGCGCCAGCAGCCCCATTCCAGGGGCCTCCTACGAGCAGTACTTC
CASSPIPGASYEQYF
>TRBV7-2|16|few|.|TRBJ2-3
TGTGCCAGCATCCCGGCAGGGAAATCTAGCACAGATACGCAGTATTTT
CASIPAGKSSTDTQYF